This T cell receptor (beta chain) stems from a study of monozygotic twins with cystic fibrosis. General observations from the study: Median Simpson clonality of 0.0095 suggested naive T cells predominated. Co-twins had the most similar V usage for 13 of 16 pairs, J for 8.

Regarding this clone: Its specificity is unknown.

The germline V gene encodes CDR1 SGHRS and CDR2 YFSETQ. The CDR3 contains 15 residues. V lost 0 bases and J 4 bases, leaving 14 bases between the germline ends. Profiled with immunoSEQ multiplex PCR; TCRdb holds only in-frame clones, not every one. The sample yields about 32,000 clones, roughly 96% seen once. V and J are TRBV5-1 and TRBJ2-7; D perhaps matches TRBD1 (6 bases). What was sequenced was blood. This receptor was obtained from a girl aged 2-10 years with cystic fibrosis. CDR3 protein: CASSLAPGAGYEQYF. DNA of the CDR3: TGCGCCAGCAGCTTGGCCCCAGGGGCGGGTTACGAGCAGTACTTC.